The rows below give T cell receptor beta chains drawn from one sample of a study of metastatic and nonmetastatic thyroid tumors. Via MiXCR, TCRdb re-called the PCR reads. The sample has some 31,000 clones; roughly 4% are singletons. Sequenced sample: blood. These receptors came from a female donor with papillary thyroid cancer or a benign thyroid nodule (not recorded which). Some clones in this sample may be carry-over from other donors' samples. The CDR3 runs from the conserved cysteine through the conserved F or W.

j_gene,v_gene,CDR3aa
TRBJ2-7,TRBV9,CASSVGPPGIRSSEQYF
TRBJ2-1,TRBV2,CASSDPHSELVLYNEQFF
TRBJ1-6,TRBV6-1,CASNGGNNSPLHF
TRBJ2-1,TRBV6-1,CASSPTRSSYNEQFF
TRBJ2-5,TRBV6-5,CASSFGGEETQCF
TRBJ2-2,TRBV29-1,CSVKDSPGELFF
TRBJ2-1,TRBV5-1,CASRFSGLTYNEQFF
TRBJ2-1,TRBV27,CASRLGPSNNEQFF
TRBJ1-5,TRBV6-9,CASSYSLAGDHPQHF
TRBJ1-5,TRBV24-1,CATSDTGGAQPQHF
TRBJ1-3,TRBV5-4,CASSLGAAGNTIYF
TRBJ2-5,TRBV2,CASTERGPGVETQYF
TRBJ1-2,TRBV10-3,CAISESNRGHYGYTF
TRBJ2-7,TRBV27,CASGWVPHYEHYF
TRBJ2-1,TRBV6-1,CASRGENEQFF
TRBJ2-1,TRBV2,CASRRTTGLADAYNEQFF
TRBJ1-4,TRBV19,CASPQGRVSEKLFF
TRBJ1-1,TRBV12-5,CASRGSRMNTEAFF
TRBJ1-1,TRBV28,CASSWTGRNTEAFF
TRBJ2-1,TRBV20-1,CSASGGRAYNEQFF
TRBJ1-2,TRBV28,CASRLDSNYGYTF
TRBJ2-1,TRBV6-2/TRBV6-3,CASSFLAGEGNEQFF
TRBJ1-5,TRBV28,CASILECQPQHF
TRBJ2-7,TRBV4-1,CASSHLPPPGTDSYEQYF
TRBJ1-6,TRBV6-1,CASRDRGPASGPLHF
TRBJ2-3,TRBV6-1,CASSDGGNTDTQYF
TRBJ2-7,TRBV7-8,CASSLLPGHEQYF
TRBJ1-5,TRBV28,CASSGQYQPQHF
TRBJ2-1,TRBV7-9,CASSHITGTSGRRSSYNEQFF
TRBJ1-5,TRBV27,CASSLEGHQPQHF
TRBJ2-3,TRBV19,CASSIAGGRRDTQYF
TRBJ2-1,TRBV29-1,CSGDGTSGRGTEQFF
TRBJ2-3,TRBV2,CASSSFGASLGTQYF
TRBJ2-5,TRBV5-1,CASSKDRVGQETQYF
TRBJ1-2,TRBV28,CASSLLLPQTSSGYTF
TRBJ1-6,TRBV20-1,CSARDLMKTGEDSPLHF
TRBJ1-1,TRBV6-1,CASSYDTGNTEAFF
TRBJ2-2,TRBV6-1,CASLTGWGGELFF
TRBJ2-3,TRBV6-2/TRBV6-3,CASMGTGTDKQYF
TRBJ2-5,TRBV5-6,CASTLAGGSETQYF
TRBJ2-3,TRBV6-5,CASSYSLNRGTDTQYF